This T cell receptor (beta chain) derives from a study of shared clonotypes between healthy human individuals. Across the whole study: Sampling drew on donors who were a couple of women and a few men aged 18 to 49.

Produced via immunoSEQ multiplex PCR; TCRdb's table is partial and in-frame only. Among some 2,100,000 clones listed, around 95% were seen once. V dropped 4 bases and J dropped 6; count of bases not matched to a gene: 5. The CDR3 totals 13 residues. Germline lookup yields CDR1 SGHTA and CDR2 FQGNSA. The chain joins TRBV7-2 to TRBJ2-7; 8 bases match TRBD2. The TCR originated in a man aged 18-30 years in good health. The specimen was naive CD4+ T cells sorted from blood. The subset denotes: CD45RA+ positively selected. In DNA form, the CDR3 reads TGTGCCAGCAGCTGGGGGCTAGCGGGCGAGCAGTACTTC. This translates into CASSWGLAGEQYF.